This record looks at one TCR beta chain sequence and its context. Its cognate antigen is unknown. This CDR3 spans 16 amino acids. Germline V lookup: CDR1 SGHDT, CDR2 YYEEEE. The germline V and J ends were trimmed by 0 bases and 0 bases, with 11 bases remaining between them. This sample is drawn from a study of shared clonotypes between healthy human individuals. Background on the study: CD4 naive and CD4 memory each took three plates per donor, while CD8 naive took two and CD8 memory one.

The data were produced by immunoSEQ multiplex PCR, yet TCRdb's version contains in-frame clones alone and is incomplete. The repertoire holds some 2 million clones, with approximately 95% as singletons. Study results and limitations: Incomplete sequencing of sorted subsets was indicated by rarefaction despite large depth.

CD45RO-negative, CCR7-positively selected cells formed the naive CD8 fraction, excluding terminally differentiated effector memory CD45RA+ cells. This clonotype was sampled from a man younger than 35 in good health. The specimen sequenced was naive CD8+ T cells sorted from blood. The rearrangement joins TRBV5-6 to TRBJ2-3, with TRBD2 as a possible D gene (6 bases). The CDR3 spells CASSLETSFSTDTQYF. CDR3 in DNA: TGTGCCAGCAGCTTGGAAACTAGCTTTAGCACAGATACGCAGTATTTT.